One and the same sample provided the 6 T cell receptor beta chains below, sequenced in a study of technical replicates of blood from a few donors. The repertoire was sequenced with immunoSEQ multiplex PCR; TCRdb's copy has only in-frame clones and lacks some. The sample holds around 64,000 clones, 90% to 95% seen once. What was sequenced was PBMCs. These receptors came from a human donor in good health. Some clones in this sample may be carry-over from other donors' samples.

CDR3 residues: CASSPFIAGGRTEQFF. In DNA, the CDR3 is TGTGCCAGCAGCCCGTTTATAGCGGGAGGACGAACGGAGCAGTTCTTC. V usage is TRBV4-2 and J usage is TRBJ2-1; 10 positions agree with TRBD2. Losses at the gene ends were 4 bases for V and 10 bases for J; bases not matched to a gene: 13. The CDR3 length is 16 residues. Per the germline V gene, CDR1 is LGHNA and CDR2 is YNFKEQ.

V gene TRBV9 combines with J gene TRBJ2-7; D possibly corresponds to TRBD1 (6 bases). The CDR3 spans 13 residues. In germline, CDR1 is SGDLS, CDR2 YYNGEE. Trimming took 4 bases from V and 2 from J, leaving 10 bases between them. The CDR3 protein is CASSPGATYEQYF. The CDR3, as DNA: TGTGCCAGCAGCCCAGGGGCCACCTACGAGCAGTACTTC.

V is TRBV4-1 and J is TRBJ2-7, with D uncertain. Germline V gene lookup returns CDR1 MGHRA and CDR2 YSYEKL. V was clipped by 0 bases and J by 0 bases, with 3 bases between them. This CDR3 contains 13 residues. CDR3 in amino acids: CASSQDHSYEQYF. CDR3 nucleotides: TGCGCCAGCAGCCAAGATCACTCCTACGAGCAGTACTTC.

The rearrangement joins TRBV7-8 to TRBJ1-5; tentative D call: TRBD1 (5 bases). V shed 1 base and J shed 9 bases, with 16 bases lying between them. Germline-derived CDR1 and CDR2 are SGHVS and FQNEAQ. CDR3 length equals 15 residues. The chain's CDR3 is CASSLGQGPSAPQHF. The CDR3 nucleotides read TGTGCCAGCAGCTTAGGGCAGGGCCCCTCTGCGCCCCAGCATTTT. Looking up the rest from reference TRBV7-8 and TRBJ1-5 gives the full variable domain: GAGVSQSPRYKVAKRGQDVALRCDPISGHVSLFWYQQALGQGPEFLTYFQNEAQLDKSGLPSDRFFAERPEGSVSTLKIQRTQQEDSAVYLCASSLGQGPSAPQHFGDGTRLSIL.

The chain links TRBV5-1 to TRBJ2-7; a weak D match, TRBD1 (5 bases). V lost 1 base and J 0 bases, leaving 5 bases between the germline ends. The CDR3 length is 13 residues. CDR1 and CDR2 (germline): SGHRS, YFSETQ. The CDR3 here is CASSLQGSYEQYF. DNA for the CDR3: TGCGCCAGCAGCTTGCAGGGCTCCTACGAGCAGTACTTC.

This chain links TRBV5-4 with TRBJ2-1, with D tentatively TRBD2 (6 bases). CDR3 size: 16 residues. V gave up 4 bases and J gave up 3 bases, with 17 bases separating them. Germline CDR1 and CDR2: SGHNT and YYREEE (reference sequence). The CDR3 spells CASSPLGTVGYNEQFF. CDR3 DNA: TGTGCCAGCAGCCCGTTGGGGACTGTTGGCTACAATGAGCAGTTCTTC.